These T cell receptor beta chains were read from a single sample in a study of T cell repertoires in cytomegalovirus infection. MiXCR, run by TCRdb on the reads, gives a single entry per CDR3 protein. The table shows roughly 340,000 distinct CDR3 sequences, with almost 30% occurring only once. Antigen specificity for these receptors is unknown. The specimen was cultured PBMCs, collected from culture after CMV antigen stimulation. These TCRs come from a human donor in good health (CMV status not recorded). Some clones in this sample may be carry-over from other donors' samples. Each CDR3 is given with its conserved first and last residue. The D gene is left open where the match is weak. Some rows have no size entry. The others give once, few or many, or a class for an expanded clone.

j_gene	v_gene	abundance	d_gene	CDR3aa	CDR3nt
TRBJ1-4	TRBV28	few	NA	CASMTQGEGEKLFF	TGTGCCAGCATGACACAGGGCGAAGGGGAAAAACTGTTTTTT
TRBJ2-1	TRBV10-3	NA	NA	CAISSGDEQFF	TGTGCCATCAGTTCAGGGGATGAGCAGTTCTTC
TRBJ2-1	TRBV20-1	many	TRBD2	CSARIGGSSYNEQFF	TGCAGTGCTAGGATCGGGGGGAGCTCCTACAATGAGCAGTTCTTC
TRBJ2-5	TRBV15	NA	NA	CATRGSQETQYF	TGTGCCACGAGGGGGTCTCAAGAGACCCAGTACTTC
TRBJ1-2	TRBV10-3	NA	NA	CAISRDSYGYTF	TGTGCCATCAGTAGGGACTCCTATGGCTACACCTTC
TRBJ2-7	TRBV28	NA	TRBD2	CASSSPTGGGLYEQYF	TGTGCCAGCAGCTCTCCTACTGGCGGGGGGCTCTACGAGCAGTACTTC
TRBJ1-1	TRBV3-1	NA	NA	CASSQEYGNTEAFF	TGTGCCAGCAGCCAAGAATACGGGAACACTGAAGCTTTCTTT
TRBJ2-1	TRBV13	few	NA	CASSLGVGGGDEQFF	TGTGCCAGCAGCTTAGGAGTGGGTGGCGGCGATGAGCAGTTCTTC
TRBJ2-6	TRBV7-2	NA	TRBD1	CASSQRTGLASGANVLTF	TGTGCCAGCAGCCAACGGACAGGGCTCGCCTCTGGGGCCAACGTCCTGACTTTC
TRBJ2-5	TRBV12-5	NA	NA	CASGLGTSFQETQYF	TGTGCTAGTGGGCTCGGGACTTCTTTCCAAGAGACCCAGTACTTC
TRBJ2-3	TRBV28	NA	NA	CASSSERERATDTQYF	TGTGCCAGCAGTTCCGAGCGAGAAAGGGCGACAGATACGCAGTATTTT
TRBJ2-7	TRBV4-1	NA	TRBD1	CASSYYRGPYEQYF	TGCGCCAGCAGCTACTACAGGGGACCCTACGAGCAGTACTTC
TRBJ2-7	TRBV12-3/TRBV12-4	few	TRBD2	CASRPSGGSYEQYF	TGTGCCAGCAGGCCCAGCGGGGGGTCCTACGAGCAGTACTTC
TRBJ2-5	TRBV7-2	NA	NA	CASSLNWGHDRETQYF	TGTGCCAGCAGCTTAAATTGGGGACACGACCGAGAGACCCAGTACTTC
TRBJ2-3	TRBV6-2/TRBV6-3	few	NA	CASSYPDVGDTQYF	TGTGCCAGCAGTTACCCGGATGTGGGAGATACGCAGTATTTT
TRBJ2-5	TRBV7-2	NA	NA	CASIRTRGEETQYF	TGTGCCAGCATCCGAACCAGGGGAGAAGAGACCCAGTACTTC